The 15 T cell receptor beta chains given below trace back to one sample, sequenced in a study of CD8 T cells in ankylosing spondylitis. From the 5' RACE reads, TCRdb called clonotypes with MiXCR, one entry per CDR3 protein. The sample contains under 300,000 distinct CDR3 sequences, 9.5% to 12% of which appear only once. The source material was blood, either unsorted or a sorted T cell fraction (not recorded which). These receptors came from a male donor with ankylosing spondylitis or in good health (not recorded which).

This clonotype has only a few counts. The genes are TRBV6-1 and TRBJ2-1; TRBD2 matches 8 bases. This CDR3 contains 15 residues. Germline V gene lookup returns CDR1 MNHNS and CDR2 SASEGT. The J segment lost 2 bases and the V segment lost 7 bases, leaving 7 bases of the junction unmatched. CDR3 coding DNA: TGTGCCAGCACCATAGCGGGGCCAACCTACAATGAGCAGTTCTTC. As protein: CASTIAGPTYNEQFF.

This clonotype turned up a few times. CDR3 protein: CASSAGGTNTGELFF. In DNA, the CDR3 is TGCGCCAGCAGTGCGGGCGGGACGAACACCGGGGAGCTGTTTTTT. The chain uses TRBV10-1 and TRBJ2-2; tentative D call: TRBD2 (6 bases). V was clipped by 4 bases and J by 0 bases, with 9 bases between them. Germline V gene lookup returns CDR1 WNHNN and CDR2 SYGVQD (reference sequence). This CDR3 is built from 15 residues.

This clonotype was counted many times. The gene calls are TRBV5-1 and TRBJ2-4; D not certain. This CDR3 spans 14 amino acids. Trimming removed 2 bases at V and 7 bases at J, with 13 bases between. Germline V lookup: CDR1 SGHRS, CDR2 YFSETQ. The CDR3 loop reads CASSFSRAANIQYF. CDR3 DNA sequence: TGCGCCAGCAGCTTTTCTAGGGCAGCGAACATTCAGTACTTC.

This clonotype was recorded many times. V and J are TRBV12-3 or TRBV12-4 and TRBJ2-3, with TRBD2 matching 12 bases. Trimming removed 7 bases from V and 4 bases from J; junction bases left unmatched: 6. The CDR3 consists of 15 residues. DNA of the CDR3: TGTGCCAGCACCTGGACTAGCGGGACCGCAGATACGCAGTATTTT. It codes for CASTWTSGTADTQYF.

This clonotype was seen ten or more times. CDR3 residues: CASSYVAGEYEQYF. The CDR3 DNA reads TGCGCCAGCAGCTATGTAGCGGGAGAGTACGAGCAGTACTTC. The chain recombines TRBV5-1 with TRBJ2-7; 9 positions agree with TRBD2. This CDR3 spans 14 amino acids. After removal of 3 bases from V and 4 bases from J, the junction contained 5 bases not matched to a gene. The germline V gene has CDR1 SGHRS and CDR2 YFSETQ. The full variable domain, its missing parts supplied by reference TRBV5-1 and TRBJ2-7, is KAGVTQTPRYLIKTRGQQVTLSCSPISGHRSVSWYQQTPGQGLQFLFEYFSETQRNKGNFPGRFSGRQFSNSRSEMNVSTLELGDSALYLCASSYVAGEYEQYFGPGTRLTVT.

This clonotype was counted many times. The chain employs TRBV4-1 and TRBJ1-2, with D possibly matching TRBD1 (5 bases). This CDR3 is built from 15 residues. Germline V lookup: CDR1 MGHRA, CDR2 YSYEKL. Trimming took off 0 bases at V and 1 base at J, with 9 bases between the two ends. The CDR3 DNA reads TGCGCCAGCAGCCAAGATCAGGGAGGTAACTATGGCTACACCTTC. It codes for CASSQDQGGNYGYTF.

The CDR3 region has the DNA TGCAGTGCTAGAGCGTCCAGGGGAACTAATGAAAAACTGTTTTTT. It encodes CSARASRGTNEKLFF. The gene calls are TRBV20-1 and TRBJ1-4; D might be TRBD1 (6 bases). The V end was cut by 1 base, the J end by 1 base, with 10 bases between. CDR1 is DFQATT, CDR2 SNEGSKA, per germline (reference sequence). This CDR3 contains 15 residues.

At least ten counts were recorded for this clonotype. The chain links TRBV20-1 to TRBJ1-3; 7 bases fit TRBD1. Germline assignment: CDR1 DFQATT and CDR2 SNEGSKA (reference sequence). The CDR3 is made up of 15 amino acids. The ends lost 5 bases at V and 0 bases at J; junction bases unmatched: 7. Here the CDR3 DNA reads TGCAGTGCTGACTCGGGGGACAGCTCTGGAAACACCATATATTTT. Residues: CSADSGDSSGNTIYF.

This chain uses TRBV18 with TRBJ1-2, with D maybe TRBD1 (6 bases). Trimming pared 1 base from V and 7 bases from J, leaving 19 bases between. Germline-derived CDR1 and CDR2 are KGHSH and LQKENI. The CDR3 covers 16 residues. CDR3 region: CASSPRGAASEPGYTF. In nucleotides, the CDR3 is TGTGCCAGCTCACCACGGGGGGCAGCTTCCGAACCTGGCTACACCTTC.

A few counts support this clonotype. The chain employs TRBV3-1 and TRBJ2-7; D call uncertain. The CDR3 loop spans 14 amino acids. The V gene's germline CDR1 is LGHDT and CDR2 YNNKEL (reference sequence). V lost 0 bases to trimming and J lost 3 bases, with 9 bases between them. The CDR3 nucleotides are TGTGCCAGCAGCCAAGATCGGCAGAGCTACGAGCAGTACTTC. This codes for CASSQDRQSYEQYF.

This clonotype has at least ten counts. This chain uses TRBV29-1 with TRBJ2-1, with 10 nucleotides matching TRBD2. The CDR3 runs to 16 residues. V shed 2 bases, J shed 1 base, and the junction held 5 bases outside the gene matches. CDR1 and CDR2 (germline): SQVTM, ANQGSEA. CDR3 amino acids: CSVEPAGGPSYNEQFF. The DNA of the CDR3 is TGCAGCGTTGAACCAGCGGGAGGGCCGTCCTACAATGAGCAGTTCTTC.

This clonotype came up a few times. The chain is built from TRBV5-1 and TRBJ2-3, with 8 bases that match TRBD2. This CDR3 is built from 14 residues. Germline V lookup: CDR1 SGHRS, CDR2 YFSETQ. Trimming took 7 bases from V and 3 from J; bases not matched to a gene: 7. The CDR3 loop is CASGSAGGTDTQYF. In DNA, the CDR3 is TGCGCCAGCGGATCGGCGGGAGGAACAGATACGCAGTATTTT.

This chain joins TRBV29-1 and TRBJ1-3; D possibly corresponds to TRBD1 (5 bases). The V end was cut by 5 bases, the J end by 0 bases, with 8 bases between. Germline-derived CDR1 and CDR2 are SQVTM and ANQGSEA. The CDR3 totals 13 residues. CDR3 amino acids: CSVRDPSGNTIYF. The CDR3 DNA reads as TGCAGCGTTCGGGACCCCTCTGGAAACACCATATATTTT.

This clonotype was seen ten or more times. The V call is TRBV5-1, the J call TRBJ2-5, with TRBD2 identical over 13 bases. V was pared by 4 bases and J by 3 bases, with 3 bases of the junction left unmatched. Germline assignment: CDR1 SGHRS and CDR2 YFSETQ. The CDR3 is 15 residues long. The CDR3 DNA sequence: TGCGCCAGCAGCCGCGGACTAGCGGGAGAAGAGACCCAGTACTTC. Residues: CASSRGLAGEETQYF. Supplemented by reference TRBV5-1 and TRBJ2-5, the full variable domain reads KAGVTQTPRYLIKTRGQQVTLSCSPISGHRSVSWYQQTPGQGLQFLFEYFSETQRNKGNFPGRFSGRQFSNSRSEMNVSTLELGDSALYLCASSRGLAGEETQYFGPGTRLLVL.

This clonotype was seen ten or more times. The genes are TRBV20-1 and TRBJ2-1, with D tentatively TRBD2 (5 bases). The CDR3 is made up of 12 amino acids. Germline V gives CDR1 DFQATT, CDR2 SNEGSKA (reference sequence). CDR3 nucleotides: TGCGGCCTGGAGGATTCCTACAATGAGCAGTTCTTC. As protein: CGLEDSYNEQFF.